This T cell receptor beta chain derives from a study of read filtering for tumor transcriptome and immune sequencing. For the study at large: Patients were 16 to 20 male and some 13 female, mean age 65.9 years, range about 45 to 85. Per sample, TCR-region reads ranged about 3.5 to 11 million by IR-seq, about 80 to 1,400 by RNA-seq.

This clonotype has a handful of counts. Its antigen is still unknown. Sequence at one end of the junction differs from germline and may be a read error. Broader study findings: Compared with RNA-seq, IR-seq gave much higher clonotype depth and reliability. Dropping single-read clonotypes raised IR-seq and RNA-seq shared-clonotype correlation.

This library used roughly 370 ng RNA and molecular barcoded adaptors spanning alpha/delta and beta/gamma chains. TCRdb re-called the reads with MiXCR, one entry per CDR3 protein. The table includes fewer than 100,000 distinct CDR3 sequences, about 12% detected once. Germline V gene sequence: CDR1 SGHKS, CDR2 YYEKEE (reference sequence). This CDR3 region has 15 residues. The sample consisted of a population of CD138-negative cells sorted from bone marrow. The source is a donor aged 40 or over with multiple myeloma. This chain uses TRBV5-5 with TRBJ1-1; TRBD1 aligns across 9 bases. In nucleotides, the CDR3 is TGTGCCAGCAGCTCGGACAGGGGCGAGAACATTGAAGCTTTCTTT. Translation: CASSSDRGENIEAFF.